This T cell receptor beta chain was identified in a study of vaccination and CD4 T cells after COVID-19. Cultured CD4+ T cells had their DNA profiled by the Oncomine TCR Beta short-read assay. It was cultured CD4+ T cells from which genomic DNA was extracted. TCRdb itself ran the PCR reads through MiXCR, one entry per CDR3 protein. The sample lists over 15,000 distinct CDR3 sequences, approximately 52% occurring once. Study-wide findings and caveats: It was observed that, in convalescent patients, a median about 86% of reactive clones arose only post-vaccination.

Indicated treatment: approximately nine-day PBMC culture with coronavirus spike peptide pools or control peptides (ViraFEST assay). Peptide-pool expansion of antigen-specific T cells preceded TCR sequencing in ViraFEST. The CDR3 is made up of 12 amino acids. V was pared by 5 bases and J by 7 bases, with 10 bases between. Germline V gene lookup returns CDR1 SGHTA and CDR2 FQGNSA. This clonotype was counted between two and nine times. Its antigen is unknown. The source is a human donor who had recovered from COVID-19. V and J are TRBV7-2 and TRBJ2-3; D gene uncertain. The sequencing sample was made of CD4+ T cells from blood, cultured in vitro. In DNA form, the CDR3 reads TGTGCCAGCAGCCAGCGTGGAAATACGCAGTATTTT. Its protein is CASSQRGNTQYF.